The next 21 T cell receptor beta chains were all read from a single sample in a study of cytomegalovirus exposure and HLA in healthy donors. A multiplex PCR was run with 60 Vbeta primers and 13 Jbeta primers. Sequencing was performed with immunoSEQ multiplex PCR; in TCRdb, only in-frame clones are kept and a portion is missing. Of some 130,000 clones listed, just under 85% are singletons. Sample: PBMCs. These receptors all come from a boy younger than 10 in good health and CMV-seronegative.

The genes are TRBV7-9 and TRBJ2-7; D call uncertain. Germline CDR1 and CDR2: SEHNR and FQNEAQ (reference sequence). CDR3 length: 14 amino acids. V was shortened by 1 base and J by 3 bases, with 10 bases between the two germline ends. CDR3 amino acids: CASSLDLLDYEQYF. The CDR3 DNA is TGTGCCAGCAGCTTAGATTTATTAGACTACGAGCAGTACTTC. The full variable domain, rest sourced from reference TRBV7-9 and TRBJ2-7, is DTGVSQNPRHKITKRGQNVTFRCDPISEHNRLYWYRQTLGQGPEFLTYFQNEAQLEKSRLLSDRFSAERPKGSFSTLEIQRTEQGDSAMYLCASSLDLLDYEQYFGPGTRLTVT.

This clone turned up a few times. This chain joins TRBV7-6 and TRBJ1-1; D ambiguous. The CDR3 has 12 residues. Germline V gene sequence: CDR1 SGHVS, CDR2 FNYEAQ. V was shortened by 3 bases and J by 7 bases, with 9 bases between the two germline ends. The CDR3 nucleotides are TGTGCCAGCAGCTTTACCCGGGGTGAAGCTTTCTTT. This encodes CASSFTRGEAFF.

A word on this clone: Because it lacks the conserved phenylalanine or tryptophan at the end, this CDR3 is likely a read error. It is unclear where the CDR3 begins or ends on the DNA, so no DNA is shown, and the CDR3 is as TCRdb lists it. This chain links TRBV12-2 with TRBJ1-3; the table calls TRBD1, which could not be checked here. TRBV12-2 constitutes a pseudogene. The CDR3 totals 16 residues, both ends included. The CDR3 region is CASRLPLDRGAETPYT.

V is TRBV5-4 and J is TRBJ1-2; 7 bases are shared with TRBD1. Germline V CDR1 and CDR2: SGHNT, YYREEE (reference sequence). CDR3 size: 14 residues. The V gene end was trimmed by 2 bases and the J gene end by 3 bases; junction bases not matched to a gene: 4. The CDR3 nucleotides are TGTGCCAGCAGCTTCCTACAGGGGTACTATGGCTACACCTTC. It encodes CASSFLQGYYGYTF.

A few counts support this clone. The V gene is TRBV7-9, the J gene TRBJ2-2; a weak D match, TRBD2 (7 bases). The V and J ends lost 3 bases and 3 bases respectively, with 11 bases between them. Germline V gene sequence: CDR1 SEHNR, CDR2 FQNEAQ (reference sequence). This CDR3 is 15 amino acids long. The CDR3 loop is CASSLGGPDTGELFF. For the CDR3, the DNA is TGTGCCAGCAGCTTGGGGGGGCCAGACACCGGGGAGCTGTTTTTT.

The chain is built from TRBV5-8 and TRBJ2-7, with TRBD1 identical over 8 bases. Germline trimming cut 3 bases from V and 3 bases from J; bases unmatched to any gene: 8. The CDR3 has 15 residues. Germline CDR1 is SGHTS and CDR2 is YDEGEE. This CDR3 reads CASSSAGTGYYEQYF. DNA for the CDR3: TGTGCCAGCAGCTCCGCCGGGACAGGATACTACGAGCAGTACTTC.

The chain joins TRBV10-3 to TRBJ2-3; 7 bases match TRBD1. CDR1 and CDR2 from the germline V gene are ENHRY and SYGVKD. The CDR3 has 16 residues. Unmatched junction bases numbered 9, after V lost 6 bases and J lost 0 bases. The CDR3 loop is CAIRLTGSGSTDTQYF. The CDR3 DNA reads as TGTGCCATCAGACTGACAGGGAGTGGGAGCACAGATACGCAGTATTTT.

The chain uses TRBV5-1 and TRBJ1-3; 9 nucleotides line up with TRBD1. The CDR3 spans 19 residues. Germline V gene data show CDR1 as SGHRS and CDR2 as YFSETQ. V lost 2 bases and J lost 0; bases outside the gene matches: 12. CDR3 in amino acids: CASSFVPGQGTLSGNTIYF. The CDR3 nucleotides read TGCGCCAGCAGCTTCGTCCCGGGACAGGGAACCCTCTCTGGAAACACCATATATTTT.

The chain employs TRBV30 and TRBJ1-1; D gene unclear. The V and J ends lost 0 bases and 3 bases respectively, with 11 bases between them. The germline gives CDR1 GTSNPN, CDR2 SVGIG (reference sequence). The CDR3 sequence is 14 residues long. The CDR3 DNA follows: TGTGCCTGGAGTGTACTGGGCAGTGACACTGAAGCTTTCTTT. Protein: CAWSVLGSDTEAFF.

This clone was seen only a few times. V usage is TRBV10-3 and J usage is TRBJ2-7; D may be TRBD1 (5 bases). This CDR3 is built from 13 residues. V lost 3 bases and J 4 bases, leaving 10 bases between the germline ends. Germline CDR1 and CDR2: ENHRY and SYGVKD. The CDR3 loop is CAISEEYRYEQYV. For the CDR3, the DNA is TGTGCCATCAGTGAAGAATACAGGTACGAGCAGTACGTC.

This chain uses TRBV13 with TRBJ1-2, with D possibly being TRBD1 (5 bases). The CDR3 loop spans 15 amino acids. The V gene's germline CDR1 is PRHDT and CDR2 FYEKMQ (reference sequence). The germline V and J ends were trimmed by 4 bases and 1 base, with 13 bases remaining between them. The CDR3 sequence: CASSSPLQGNYGYTF. In DNA, the CDR3 is TGTGCCAGCAGCTCCCCTTTGCAGGGTAACTATGGCTACACCTTC.

V and J are TRBV5-4 and TRBJ2-5; 8 positions agree with TRBD1. Germline V gives CDR1 SGHNT, CDR2 YYREEE (reference sequence). V was pared by 4 bases and J by 3 bases, with 8 bases of the junction left unmatched. This CDR3 comprises 15 residues. In DNA form, the CDR3 reads TGTGCCAGCAGCCCCCTAGACAGGGGTGAAGAGACCCAGTACTTC. Translated, it gives CASSPLDRGEETQYF.

The chain joins TRBV10-3 to TRBJ2-3, with TRBD2 matching 11 bases. The CDR3 is 16 amino acids. The J segment lost 5 bases and the V segment lost 5 bases, leaving 9 bases of the junction unmatched. The germline V gene encodes CDR1 ENHRY and CDR2 SYGVKD. The CDR3 DNA is TGTGCCATCAGTCCGGGGACTAGCGGATTAAAAGATACGCAGTATTTT. Translation: CAISPGTSGLKDTQYF.

V usage is TRBV4-2 and J usage is TRBJ2-5; D is unresolved. The CDR3 runs to 14 residues. Germline-derived CDR1 and CDR2 are LGHNA and YNFKEQ. The V end lost 1 base, the J end lost 3 bases, and 9 bases lay between the germline ends. DNA for the CDR3: TGTGCCAGCAGCCAAGGTGAGAGCGAAGAGACCCAGTACTTC. Its translation: CASSQGESEETQYF.

The chain employs TRBV28 and TRBJ1-1; 7 bases are shared with TRBD1. The CDR3 is made up of 15 amino acids. V was clipped by 2 bases and J by 1 base; unmatched bases: 4. Looked up from germline, CDR1 is MDHEN and CDR2 is SYDVKM. CDR3 in DNA: TGTGCCAGCAGTTTACGCACAGGGGCGAACACTGAAGCTTTCTTT. Its translation: CASSLRTGANTEAFF.

V is TRBV21-1 and J is TRBJ2-2; no DNA check was done on the table's D call, TRBD1. TRBV21-1 is labeled a pseudogene. The CDR3 contains 21 residues. CDR3 region: CASSKKRAVGGDRANTGELFF. DNA of the CDR3: TGTGCCAGCAGCAAAAAAAGGGCCGTTGGGGGGGACAGGGCCAACACCGGGGAGCTGTTTTTT.

The chain couples TRBV7-9 to TRBJ1-5, with 8 bases lining up with TRBD1. The J segment lost 2 bases and the V segment lost 2 bases, leaving 14 bases of the junction unmatched. CDR3 size: 19 residues. Germline V gene data show CDR1 as SEHNR and CDR2 as FQNEAQ (reference sequence). The DNA for the CDR3 is TGTGCCAGCAGCTTACTCGGGACAGGAACGAGAGGAGGCAATCAGCCCCAGCATTTT. This codes for CASSLLGTGTRGGNQPQHF.

The chain combines TRBV5-8 with TRBJ2-7; tentatively, D is TRBD1 (6 bases). Trimming removed 3 bases at V and 3 bases at J, with 13 bases between. Germline lookup yields CDR1 SGHTS and CDR2 YDEGEE. The CDR3 totals 14 residues. CDR3 protein: CASSSRDKYYEQYF. The CDR3 DNA reads as TGTGCCAGCAGCTCACGGGACAAATACTACGAGCAGTACTTC.

This clone was observed a few times. This sample also contains other DNA sequences that code for the same CDR3. V usage is TRBV10-3 and J usage is TRBJ1-5; D uncertain. CDR1 ENHRY and CDR2 SYGVKD come from the germline V gene. This CDR3 spans 12 amino acids. Deletions cut 8 bases from V and 1 base from J, with 6 bases between. DNA of the CDR3: TGTGCCATCGGAGGGAGCAATCAGCCCCAGCATTTT. As protein: CAIGGSNQPQHF.

The chain has TRBV7-9 and TRBJ1-3; D is undetermined. This CDR3 is built from 15 residues. Germline lookup yields CDR1 SEHNR and CDR2 FQNEAQ (reference sequence). V was shortened by 6 bases and J by 2 bases, with 14 bases between the two germline ends. The CDR3, as DNA: TGTGCCAGCAGGGGGAGCGTTTTACCTGGAAACACCATATATTTT. This gives the protein CASRGSVLPGNTIYF.

This clone has a handful of counts. The rearrangement uses TRBV7-9 and TRBJ2-3, with D perhaps TRBD2 (5 bases). The CDR3 contains 17 residues. CDR1 and CDR2 (germline): SEHNR, FQNEAQ (reference sequence). The germline V and J ends were trimmed by 5 bases and 1 base, with 19 bases remaining between them. The CDR3 is CASSGRVAAGGTDTQYF. The CDR3 nucleotides are TGTGCCAGCAGCGGCCGGGTGGCGGCGGGCGGCACAGATACGCAGTATTTT.